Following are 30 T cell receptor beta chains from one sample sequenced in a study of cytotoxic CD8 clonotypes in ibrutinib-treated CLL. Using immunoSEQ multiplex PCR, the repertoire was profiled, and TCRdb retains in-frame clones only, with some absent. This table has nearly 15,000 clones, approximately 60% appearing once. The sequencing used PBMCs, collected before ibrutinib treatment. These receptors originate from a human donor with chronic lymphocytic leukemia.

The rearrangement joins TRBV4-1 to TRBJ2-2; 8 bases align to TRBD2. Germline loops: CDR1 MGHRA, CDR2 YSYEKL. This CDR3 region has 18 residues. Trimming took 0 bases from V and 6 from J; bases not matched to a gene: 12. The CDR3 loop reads CASSQDPTAGGLAGELFF. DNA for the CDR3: TGCGCCAGCAGCCAAGACCCAACGGCGGGAGGCCTTGCCGGGGAGCTGTTTTTT.

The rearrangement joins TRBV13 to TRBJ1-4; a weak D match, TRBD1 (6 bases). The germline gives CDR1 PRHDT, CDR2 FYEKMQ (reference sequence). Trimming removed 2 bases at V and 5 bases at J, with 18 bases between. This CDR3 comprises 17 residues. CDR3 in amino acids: CASSLRGGGGQNEKLFF. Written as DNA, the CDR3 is TGTGCCAGCAGCTTAAGGGGTGGAGGGGGTCAAAATGAAAAACTGTTTTTT. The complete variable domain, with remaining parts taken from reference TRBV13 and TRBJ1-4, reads AAGVIQSPRHLIKEKRETATLKCYPIPRHDTVYWYQQGPGQDPQFLISFYEKMQSDKGSIPDRFSAQQFSDYHSELNMSSLELGDSALYFCASSLRGGGGQNEKLFFGSGTQLSVL.

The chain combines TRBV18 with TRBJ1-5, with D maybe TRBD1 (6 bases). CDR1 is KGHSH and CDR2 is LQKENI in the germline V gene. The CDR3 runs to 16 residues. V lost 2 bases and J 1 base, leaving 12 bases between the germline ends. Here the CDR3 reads CASSPSWGASNQPQHF. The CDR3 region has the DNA TGTGCCAGCTCACCAAGCTGGGGGGCGAGCAATCAGCCCCAGCATTTT.

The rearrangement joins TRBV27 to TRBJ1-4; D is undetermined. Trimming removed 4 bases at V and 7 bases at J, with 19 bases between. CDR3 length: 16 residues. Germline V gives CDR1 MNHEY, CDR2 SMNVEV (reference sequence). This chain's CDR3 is CASSSLLRGRSEKLFF. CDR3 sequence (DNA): TGTGCCAGCAGTTCGTTACTACGGGGTCGGAGTGAAAAACTGTTTTTT.

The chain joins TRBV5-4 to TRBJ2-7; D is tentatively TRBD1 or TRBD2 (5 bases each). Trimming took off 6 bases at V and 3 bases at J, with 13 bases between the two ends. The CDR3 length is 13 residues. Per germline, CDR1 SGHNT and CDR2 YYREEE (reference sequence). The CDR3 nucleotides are TGTGCCAGCAATCTTTATGGGGGCTACGAGCAGTACTTC. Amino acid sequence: CASNLYGGYEQYF.

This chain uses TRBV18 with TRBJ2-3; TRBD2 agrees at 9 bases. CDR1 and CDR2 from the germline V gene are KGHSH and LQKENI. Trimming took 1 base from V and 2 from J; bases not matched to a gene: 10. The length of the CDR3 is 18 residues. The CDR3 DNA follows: TGTGCCAGCTCACCACAGGTGCAGCGGGGGGCCTCCACAGATACGCAGTATTTT. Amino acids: CASSPQVQRGASTDTQYF.

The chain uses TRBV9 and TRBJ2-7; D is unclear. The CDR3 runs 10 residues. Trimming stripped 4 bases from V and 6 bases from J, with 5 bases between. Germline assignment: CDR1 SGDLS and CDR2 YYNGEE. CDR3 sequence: CASSPPEQYV. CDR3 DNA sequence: TGTGCCAGCAGCCCCCCCGAGCAGTACGTC.

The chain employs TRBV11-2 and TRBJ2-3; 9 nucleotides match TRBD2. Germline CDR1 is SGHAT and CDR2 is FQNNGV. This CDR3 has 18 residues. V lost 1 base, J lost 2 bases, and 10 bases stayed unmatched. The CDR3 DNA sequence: TGTGCCAGCAGCTTAGTTGCGGGAGGGCCCCTTTCCACAGATACGCAGTATTTT. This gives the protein CASSLVAGGPLSTDTQYF.

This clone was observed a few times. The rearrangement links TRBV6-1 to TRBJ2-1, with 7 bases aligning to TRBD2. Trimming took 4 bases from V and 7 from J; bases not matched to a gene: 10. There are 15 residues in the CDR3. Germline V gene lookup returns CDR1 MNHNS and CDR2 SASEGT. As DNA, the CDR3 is TGTGCCAGCAGTGTAACGCGGGGGACCCTAAATGAGCAGTTCTTC. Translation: CASSVTRGTLNEQFF.

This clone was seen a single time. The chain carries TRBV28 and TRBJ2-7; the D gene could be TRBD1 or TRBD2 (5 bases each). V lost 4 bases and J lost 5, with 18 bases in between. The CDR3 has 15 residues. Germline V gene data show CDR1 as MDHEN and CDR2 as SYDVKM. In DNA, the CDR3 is TGTGCCAGCAGTTACTCGATCGTTAGGGACGACGAGCAGTACTTC. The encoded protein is CASSYSIVRDDEQYF.

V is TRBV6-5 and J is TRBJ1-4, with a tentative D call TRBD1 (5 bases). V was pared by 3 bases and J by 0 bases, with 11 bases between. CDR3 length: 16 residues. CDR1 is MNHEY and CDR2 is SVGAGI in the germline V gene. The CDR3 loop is CASSYLGAATNEKLFF. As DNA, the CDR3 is TGTGCCAGCAGTTATTTAGGGGCCGCAACTAATGAAAAACTGTTTTTT.

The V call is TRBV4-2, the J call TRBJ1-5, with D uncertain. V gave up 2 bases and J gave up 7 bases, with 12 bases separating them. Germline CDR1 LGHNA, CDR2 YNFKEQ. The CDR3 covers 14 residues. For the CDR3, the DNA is TGTGCCAGCAGCCAAAGAGGGCTGGGGCAGCCCCAGCATTTT. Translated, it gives CASSQRGLGQPQHF.

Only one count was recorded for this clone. The CDR3 spells CASSVGTVNQPQHF. Here the CDR3 DNA reads TGTGCCAGCAGCGTTGGGACAGTCAATCAGCCCCAGCATTTT. This chain links TRBV2 with TRBJ1-5; TRBD1 matches at 7 bases. After removal of 6 bases from V and 3 bases from J, the junction contained 5 bases not matched to a gene. Germline V gene data show CDR1 as SNHLY and CDR2 as FYNNEI. The CDR3 is made up of 14 amino acids.

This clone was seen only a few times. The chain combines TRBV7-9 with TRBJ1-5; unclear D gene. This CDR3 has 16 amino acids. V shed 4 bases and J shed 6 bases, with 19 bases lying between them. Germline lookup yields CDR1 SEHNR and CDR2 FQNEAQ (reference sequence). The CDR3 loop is CASSSPMGSEGQPQHF. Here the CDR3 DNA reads TGTGCCAGCAGCTCCCCTATGGGGTCCGAGGGTCAGCCCCAGCATTTT.

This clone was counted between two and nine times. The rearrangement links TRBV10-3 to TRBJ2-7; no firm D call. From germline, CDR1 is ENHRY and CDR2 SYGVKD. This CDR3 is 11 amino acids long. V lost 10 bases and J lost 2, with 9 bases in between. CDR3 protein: CATQNTYEQYF. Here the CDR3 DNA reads TGTGCCACCCAGAATACCTACGAGCAGTACTTC.

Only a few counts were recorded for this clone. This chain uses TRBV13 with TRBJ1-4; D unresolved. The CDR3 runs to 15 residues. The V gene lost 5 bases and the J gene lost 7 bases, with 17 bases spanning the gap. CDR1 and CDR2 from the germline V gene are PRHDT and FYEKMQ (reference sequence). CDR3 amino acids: CASSHRGGRGEKLFF. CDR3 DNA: TGTGCCAGCAGCCACCGGGGAGGGCGCGGTGAAAAACTGTTTTTT.

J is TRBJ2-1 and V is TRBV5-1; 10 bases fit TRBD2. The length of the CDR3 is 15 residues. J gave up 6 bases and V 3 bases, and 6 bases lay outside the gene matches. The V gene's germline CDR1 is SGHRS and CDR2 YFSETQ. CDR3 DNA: TGCGCCAGCAGCTCAGCGGGGGGGCCGGCCAATGAGCAGTTCTTC. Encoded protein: CASSSAGGPANEQFF. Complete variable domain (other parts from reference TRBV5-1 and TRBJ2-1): KAGVTQTPRYLIKTRGQQVTLSCSPISGHRSVSWYQQTPGQGLQFLFEYFSETQRNKGNFPGRFSGRQFSNSRSEMNVSTLELGDSALYLCASSSAGGPANEQFFGPGTRLTVL.

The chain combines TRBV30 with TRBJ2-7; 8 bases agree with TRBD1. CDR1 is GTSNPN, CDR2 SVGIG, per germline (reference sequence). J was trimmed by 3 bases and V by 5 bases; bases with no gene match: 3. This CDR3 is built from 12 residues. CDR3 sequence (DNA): TGTGCCTGGGGACAGGGATTCTACGAGCAGTACTTC. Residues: CAWGQGFYEQYF. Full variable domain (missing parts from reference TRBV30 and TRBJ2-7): SQTIHQWPATLVQPVGSPLSLECTVEGTSNPNLYWYRQAAGRGLQLLFYSVGIGQISSEVPQNLSASRPQDRQFILSSKKLLLSDSGFYLCAWGQGFYEQYFGPGTRLTVT.

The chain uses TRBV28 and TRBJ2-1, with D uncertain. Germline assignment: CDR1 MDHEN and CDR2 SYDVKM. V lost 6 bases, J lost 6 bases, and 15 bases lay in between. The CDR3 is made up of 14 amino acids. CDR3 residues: CASRSSSQGNEQFF. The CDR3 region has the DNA TGTGCCAGCAGATCCTCATCCCAAGGCAATGAGCAGTTCTTC.

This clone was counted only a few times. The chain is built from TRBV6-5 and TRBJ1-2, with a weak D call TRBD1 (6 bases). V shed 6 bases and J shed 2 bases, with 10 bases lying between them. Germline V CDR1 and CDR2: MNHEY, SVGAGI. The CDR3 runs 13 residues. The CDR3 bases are TGTGCCAGCAGCCCCACAGGGAACTATGGCTACACCTTC. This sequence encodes CASSPTGNYGYTF.

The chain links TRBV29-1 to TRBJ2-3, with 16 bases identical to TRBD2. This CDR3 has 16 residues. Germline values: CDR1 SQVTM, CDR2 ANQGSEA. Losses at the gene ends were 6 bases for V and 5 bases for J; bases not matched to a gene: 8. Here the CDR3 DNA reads TGCAGCGTCCGGCCGGGACTAGCGGGGGGGCAAGATACGCAGTATTTT. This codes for CSVRPGLAGGQDTQYF.

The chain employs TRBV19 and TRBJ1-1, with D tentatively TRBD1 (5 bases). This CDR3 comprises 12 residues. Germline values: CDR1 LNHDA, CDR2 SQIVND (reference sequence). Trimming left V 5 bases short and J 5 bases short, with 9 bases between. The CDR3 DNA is TGTGCCAGTAGTCAGGGATTTACTGAAGCTTTCTTT. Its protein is CASSQGFTEAFF.

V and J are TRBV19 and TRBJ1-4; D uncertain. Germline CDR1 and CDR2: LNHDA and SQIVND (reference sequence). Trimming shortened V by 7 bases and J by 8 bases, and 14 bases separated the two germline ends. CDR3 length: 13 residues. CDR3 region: CASNKVIGEKLFF. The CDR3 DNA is TGTGCCAGTAACAAAGTAATAGGGGAAAAACTGTTTTTT.

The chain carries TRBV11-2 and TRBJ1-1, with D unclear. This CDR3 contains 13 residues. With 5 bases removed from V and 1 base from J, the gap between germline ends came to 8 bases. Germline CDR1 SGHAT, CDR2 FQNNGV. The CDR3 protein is CASSRDSNTEAFF. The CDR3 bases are TGTGCCAGCAGCCGAGATTCGAACACTGAAGCTTTCTTT.

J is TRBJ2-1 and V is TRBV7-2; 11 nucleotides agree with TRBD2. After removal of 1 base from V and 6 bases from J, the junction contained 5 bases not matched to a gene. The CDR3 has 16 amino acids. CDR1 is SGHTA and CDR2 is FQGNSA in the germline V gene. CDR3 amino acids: CASSLGLAGGFNEQFF. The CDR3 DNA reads TGTGCCAGCAGCTTAGGCCTAGCGGGAGGATTCAATGAGCAGTTCTTC. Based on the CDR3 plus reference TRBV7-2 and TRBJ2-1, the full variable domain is GAGVSQSPSNKVTEKGKDVELRCDPISGHTALYWYRQSLGQGLEFLIYFQGNSAPDKSGLPSDRFSAERTGGSVSTLTIQRTQQEDSAVYLCASSLGLAGGFNEQFFGPGTRLTVL.

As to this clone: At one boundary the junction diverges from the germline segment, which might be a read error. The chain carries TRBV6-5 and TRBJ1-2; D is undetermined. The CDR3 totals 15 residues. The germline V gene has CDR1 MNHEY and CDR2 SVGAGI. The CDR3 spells CASRQSGRPLLGPSF. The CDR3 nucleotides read TGTGCCAGCAGACAGTCTGGACGGCCCCTTTTAGGTCCTTCCTTC.

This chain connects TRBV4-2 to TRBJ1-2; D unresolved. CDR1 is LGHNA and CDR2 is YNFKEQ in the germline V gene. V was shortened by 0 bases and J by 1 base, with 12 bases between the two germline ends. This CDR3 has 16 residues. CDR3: CASSQEQAVNNYGYTF. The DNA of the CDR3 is TGTGCCAGCAGCCAAGAACAAGCGGTTAATAACTATGGCTACACCTTC.

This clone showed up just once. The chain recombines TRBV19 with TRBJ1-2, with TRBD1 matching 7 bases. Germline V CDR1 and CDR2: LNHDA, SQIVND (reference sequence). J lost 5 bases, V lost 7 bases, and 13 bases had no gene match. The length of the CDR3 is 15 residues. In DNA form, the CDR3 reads TGTGCCAGTATCGATATAGGGGGACAGCATTATGGCTACACCTTC. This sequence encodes CASIDIGGQHYGYTF.

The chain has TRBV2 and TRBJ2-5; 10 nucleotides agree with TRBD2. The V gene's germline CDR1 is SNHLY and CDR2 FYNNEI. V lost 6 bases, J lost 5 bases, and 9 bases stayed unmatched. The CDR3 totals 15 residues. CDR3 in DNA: TGTGCCAGCAGCGCACCGGGACTAGCGTGGGAGACCCAGTACTTC. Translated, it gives CASSAPGLAWETQYF.

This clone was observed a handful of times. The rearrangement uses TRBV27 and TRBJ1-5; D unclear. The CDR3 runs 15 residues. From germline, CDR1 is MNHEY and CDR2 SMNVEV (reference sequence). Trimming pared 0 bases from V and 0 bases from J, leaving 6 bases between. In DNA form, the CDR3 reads TGTGCCAGCAGTTTATCAGGTAGTAGCAATCAGCCCCAGCATTTT. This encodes CASSLSGSSNQPQHF.